The 27 T cell receptor beta chains presented below share a single source sample, sequenced in a study of cytomegalovirus exposure and HLA in healthy donors. Both 60 Vbeta primers and 13 Jbeta primers went into the PCR. Sequencing used immunoSEQ multiplex PCR; TCRdb keeps in-frame clones, though not all of them. The table shows tens of thousands of clones, with about two thirds occurring only once. The sample taken for sequencing was PBMCs. These TCRs come from a man aged 60-69 years in good health and CMV-seronegative.

The chain joins TRBV5-1 to TRBJ2-5; 11 bases are shared with TRBD2. Germline CDR1 and CDR2: SGHRS and YFSETQ. The trim removed 3 bases at V and 9 bases at J, leaving 13 bases unmatched. This CDR3 is built from 16 residues. As DNA, the CDR3 is TGCGCCAGCAGCTCGACTAGCGGGGACCAATTTGGGGCCCAGTACTTC. Translated, it gives CASSSTSGDQFGAQYF.

This clone appeared a few times. The chain uses TRBV5-1 and TRBJ1-4, with D perhaps matching TRBD1 (6 bases). Germline V lookup: CDR1 SGHRS, CDR2 YFSETQ. Trimming took 4 bases from V and 7 from J, leaving 17 bases between them. CDR3 length: 15 amino acids. CDR3 bases: TGCGCCAGCAGCCTGTGGGCAGGGGAGGGTGAAAAACTGTTTTTT. It specifies CASSLWAGEGEKLFF.

The chain couples TRBV11-2 to TRBJ1-1; tentatively, D is TRBD1 (5 bases). V gave up 1 base and J gave up 6 bases, with 6 bases separating them. CDR3 size: 12 residues. The V gene's germline CDR1 is SGHAT and CDR2 FQNNGV. CDR3 residues: CASSLAGAEAFF. CDR3 DNA: TGTGCCAGCAGCTTAGCGGGGGCTGAAGCTTTCTTT.

This clone was seen a handful of times. The chain links TRBV6-5 to TRBJ2-1; 12 positions agree with TRBD2. Germline CDR1 is MNHEY and CDR2 is SVGAGI. There are 16 residues in the CDR3. Losses at the gene ends were 4 bases for V and 9 bases for J; bases not matched to a gene: 10. In nucleotides, the CDR3 is TGTGCCAGCAGTTTAGGACTAGCGGGGCCCTCGGGTGAGCAGTTCTTC. This encodes CASSLGLAGPSGEQFF.

This chain links TRBV7-8 with TRBJ2-7, with TRBD1 identical over 9 bases. V shed 5 bases, J shed 4 bases, and the junction held 9 bases outside the gene matches. Germline values: CDR1 SGHVS, CDR2 FQNEAQ. The CDR3 extends over 15 amino acids. This CDR3 is CASSARDRDLYEQYF. The CDR3 region has the DNA TGTGCCAGCAGCGCCCGGGACAGGGATTTGTACGAGCAGTACTTC.

The chain employs TRBV14 and TRBJ2-7; tentatively, D is TRBD2 (6 bases). V lost 5 bases and J 5 bases, leaving 16 bases between the germline ends. CDR1 SGHDN and CDR2 FVKESK come from the germline V gene. The CDR3 extends over 14 amino acids. CDR3 amino acids: CASSYLSGFDEQYF. CDR3 bases: TGTGCCAGCAGCTACCTGAGCGGGTTCGACGAGCAGTACTTC.

The rearrangement links TRBV5-1 to TRBJ2-7; 9 nucleotides agree with TRBD2. The V segment lost 1 base and the J segment 4 bases; nucleotides outside the gene matches: 6. The CDR3 spans 15 residues. Germline V CDR1 and CDR2: SGHRS, YFSETQ. The CDR3 sequence: CASSLSSGRSYEQYF. The CDR3, as DNA: TGCGCCAGCAGCTTGAGTAGCGGGAGATCGTACGAGCAGTACTTC.

This rearrangement joins TRBV5-4 to TRBJ2-7; D ambiguous. The V gene's germline CDR1 is SGHNT and CDR2 YYREEE (reference sequence). There are 16 residues in the CDR3. Between the trimmed V and J ends, which lost 0 bases and 2 bases, there was a span of 15 bases. Here the CDR3 reads CASSLASQTMAYEQYF. CDR3 sequence (DNA): TGTGCCAGCAGCTTGGCTAGTCAGACCATGGCCTACGAGCAGTACTTC.

The V gene is TRBV19, the J gene TRBJ1-5; TRBD1 is a possible D gene (6 bases). Trimming took 3 bases from V and 0 from J, leaving 9 bases between them. Germline CDR1 reads LNHDA; CDR2 reads SQIVND (reference sequence). The CDR3 spans 15 residues. CDR3 loop: CASSISRGSNQPQHF. The CDR3 DNA reads as TGTGCCAGTAGTATCAGCAGGGGTAGCAATCAGCCCCAGCATTTT. The variable domain in full, with the rest retrieved from reference TRBV19 and TRBJ1-5, is DGGITQSPKYLFRKEGQNVTLSCEQNLNHDAMYWYRQDPGQGLRLIYYSQIVNDFQKGDIAEGYSVSREKKESFPLTVTSAQKNPTAFYLCASSISRGSNQPQHFGDGTRLSIL.

CDR3 loop: CASSLGGQGKNEQYF. The CDR3 DNA follows: TGTGCCAGCAGTCTCGGCGGACAGGGAAAAAACGAGCAGTACTTC. V is TRBV28 and J is TRBJ2-7, with TRBD1 matching over 8 bases. The CDR3 contains 15 residues. The V gene's germline CDR1 is MDHEN and CDR2 SYDVKM. The ends lost 5 bases at V and 5 bases at J; junction bases unmatched: 11.

The V call is TRBV4-3, the J call TRBJ1-1, with D possibly matching TRBD1 (5 bases). Germline CDR1 and CDR2: LGHNA and YSLEER. This CDR3 spans 13 amino acids. V lost 4 bases to trimming and J lost 4 bases, with 10 bases between them. Here the CDR3 DNA reads TGCGCCAGCAGCCGATGGGGCGGCACTGAAGCTTTCTTT. This encodes CASSRWGGTEAFF.

This rearrangement joins TRBV7-2 to TRBJ1-5; D remains ambiguous. Trimming removed 8 bases from V and 1 base from J, with 9 bases in between. The CDR3 covers 13 residues. Germline lookup yields CDR1 SGHTA and CDR2 FQGNSA. Here the CDR3 reads CASRRSSNQPQHF. The DNA of the CDR3 is TGTGCCAGCCGCAGGTCGAGCAATCAGCCCCAGCATTTT.

The chain couples TRBV30 to TRBJ1-2, with D tentatively TRBD1 (6 bases). The germline V gene has CDR1 GTSNPN and CDR2 SVGIG (reference sequence). The V end lost 5 bases, the J end lost 5 bases, and 18 bases lay between the germline ends. The CDR3 consists of 14 residues. This chain's CDR3 is CAWERTGFGYGYTF. CDR3 nucleotide sequence: TGTGCCTGGGAACGAACAGGGTTTGGATATGGCTACACCTTC.

The chain recombines TRBV29-1 with TRBJ1-2; 10 nucleotides agree with TRBD1. The CDR3 sequence is 12 residues long. V shed 7 bases, J shed 7 bases, and the junction held 6 bases outside the gene matches. Germline lookup yields CDR1 SQVTM and CDR2 ANQGSEA. CDR3 nucleotide sequence: TGCAGCGCTCGACAGGGGGCTGGTGGCTACACCTTC. Translating gives CSARQGAGGYTF.

The chain combines TRBV7-2 with TRBJ2-3; 8 bases align to TRBD2. The CDR3 is 17 amino acids. Trimming removed 5 bases from V and 0 bases from J; junction bases left unmatched: 10. CDR1 is SGHTA and CDR2 is FQGNSA in the germline V gene. CDR3 nucleotide sequence: TGTGCCAGCAGCCGAAAACTAGCGGACGCGAGCACAGATACGCAGTATTTT. This sequence encodes CASSRKLADASTDTQYF.

The rearrangement joins TRBV7-8 to TRBJ2-7, with D possibly TRBD2 on 6 matching bases. Germline V CDR1 and CDR2: SGHVS, FQNEAQ. Trimming pared 5 bases from V and 2 bases from J, leaving 16 bases between. The CDR3 length is 15 residues. This CDR3 reads CASSPGPGLTYEQYF. The CDR3 nucleotides read TGTGCCAGCAGCCCCGGTCCGGGACTCACCTACGAGCAGTACTTC.

This clone came up a few times. The chain recombines TRBV6-5 with TRBJ2-5; 8 nucleotides line up with TRBD2. The CDR3 is 16 amino acids. In germline, CDR1 is MNHEY, CDR2 SVGAGI. V shed 4 bases, J shed 6 bases, and the junction held 13 bases outside the gene matches. Written as DNA, the CDR3 is TGTGCCAGCAGTTCCAGCGGGAGCCCGGCGGGGAAGACCCAGTACTTC. Amino acid sequence: CASSSSGSPAGKTQYF.

The CDR3 coding sequence is TGTGCCAGCAGCTCCGGGACTTATGGCTACACCTTC. It specifies CASSSGTYGYTF. This chain joins TRBV11-2 and TRBJ1-2; D is perhaps TRBD1 (5 bases). This CDR3 is built from 12 residues. Germline loops: CDR1 SGHAT, CDR2 FQNNGV. V gave up 4 bases and J gave up 5 bases, with 8 bases separating them.

This sequence joins TRBV5-1 and TRBJ2-7; unclear D gene. V was trimmed by 1 base and J by 2 bases, leaving 7 bases between them. Per germline, CDR1 SGHRS and CDR2 YFSETQ. The CDR3 length is 13 residues. CDR3: CASSLTGPYEQYF. CDR3 nucleotides: TGCGCCAGCAGCTTGACGGGTCCCTACGAGCAGTACTTC.

This clone has more than one count but fewer than ten. The chain carries TRBV15 and TRBJ2-3, with a weak D call TRBD2 (5 bases). Trimming removed 0 bases from V and 4 bases from J, with 8 bases in between. This CDR3 is 14 amino acids long. Germline assignment: CDR1 LNHNV and CDR2 YYDKDF (reference sequence). CDR3 region: CATSRDLAADTQYF. The DNA of the CDR3 is TGTGCCACCAGCAGAGACCTAGCAGCAGATACGCAGTATTTT.

This rearrangement joins TRBV30 to TRBJ1-6; 7 bases agree with TRBD1. Germline trimming cut 3 bases from V and 11 bases from J; bases unmatched to any gene: 7. The CDR3 is 13 amino acids. Germline loops: CDR1 GTSNPN, CDR2 SVGIG (reference sequence). The CDR3 nucleotides are TGTGCCTGGAGCGACAGGGTCACGGCACCCCTCCACTTT. Translated: CAWSDRVTAPLHF.

The CDR3 coding sequence is TGTGCCAGTAGTTCTGGGGGACAGGGGGCAACAGATACGCAGTATTTT. This gives the protein CASSSGGQGATDTQYF. This chain connects TRBV19 to TRBJ2-3, with 12 bases identical to TRBD1. V lost 5 bases, J lost 3 bases, and 6 bases stayed unmatched. Germline V lookup: CDR1 LNHDA, CDR2 SQIVND (reference sequence). The length of the CDR3 is 16 residues.

The J gene is TRBJ2-7, the V gene TRBV29-1, with 7 nucleotides matching TRBD2. Unmatched junction bases numbered 4, after V lost 4 bases and J lost 1 base. Germline V lookup: CDR1 SQVTM, CDR2 ANQGSEA. This CDR3 is built from 13 residues. The CDR3 loop is CSVVWTSSYEQYF. CDR3 coding DNA: TGCAGCGTTGTCTGGACTAGTTCCTACGAGCAGTACTTC.

There are a few counts of this clone. The CDR3 region is CASSWGPGGSGYEQYF. The CDR3 nucleotides are TGTGCCAGCAGCTGGGGGCCGGGGGGCTCGGGCTACGAGCAGTACTTC. The chain carries TRBV5-6 and TRBJ2-7; possibly TRBD2 for D (7 bases). The germline V gene encodes CDR1 SGHDT and CDR2 YYEEEE. The CDR3 loop spans 16 amino acids. V was pared by 3 bases and J by 3 bases, with 19 bases between.

This clone was counted once. The chain employs TRBV4-1 and TRBJ1-1; D is ambiguous. Germline V lookup: CDR1 MGHRA, CDR2 YSYEKL. This CDR3 has 14 residues. V gave up 1 base and J gave up 1 base, with 7 bases separating them. The DNA of the CDR3 is TGCGCCAGCAGCCAAGGGGAGGAGAACACTGAAGCTTTCTTT. It is translated as CASSQGEENTEAFF.

The V gene is TRBV28, the J gene TRBJ2-3; the D gene is possibly TRBD2 (5 bases). CDR1 is MDHEN and CDR2 is SYDVKM in the germline V gene. The CDR3 extends over 15 amino acids. V was shortened by 5 bases and J by 3 bases, with 15 bases between the two germline ends. DNA for the CDR3: TGTGCCAGCAGTCCAACTGGGAGCCGTACAGATACGCAGTATTTT. It specifies CASSPTGSRTDTQYF.

The rearrangement joins TRBV5-1 to TRBJ1-1, with D perhaps TRBD1 (5 bases). Per germline, CDR1 SGHRS and CDR2 YFSETQ. V lost 0 bases to trimming and J lost 3 bases, with 18 bases between them. This CDR3 is built from 17 residues. CDR3 sequence reads: CASSLGQGWGGDTEAFF. Here the CDR3 DNA reads TGCGCCAGCAGCTTGGGGCAGGGATGGGGAGGGGACACTGAAGCTTTCTTT.